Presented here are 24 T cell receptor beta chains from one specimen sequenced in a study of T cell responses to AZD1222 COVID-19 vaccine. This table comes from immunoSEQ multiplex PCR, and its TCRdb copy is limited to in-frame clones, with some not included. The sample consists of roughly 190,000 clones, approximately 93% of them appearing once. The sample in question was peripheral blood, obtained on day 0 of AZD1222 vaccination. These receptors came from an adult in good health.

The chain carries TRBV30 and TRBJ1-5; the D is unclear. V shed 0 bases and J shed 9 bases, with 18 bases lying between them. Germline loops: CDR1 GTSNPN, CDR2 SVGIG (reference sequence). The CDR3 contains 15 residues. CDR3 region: CAWSVRGIGTLPQHF. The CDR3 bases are TGTGCCTGGAGTGTAAGAGGGATCGGAACTCTGCCCCAGCATTTT.

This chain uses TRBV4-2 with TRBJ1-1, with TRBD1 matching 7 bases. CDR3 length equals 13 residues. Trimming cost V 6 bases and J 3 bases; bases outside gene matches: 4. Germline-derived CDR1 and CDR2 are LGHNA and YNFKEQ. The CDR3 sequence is CASSQTGYTEAFF. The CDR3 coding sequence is TGTGCCAGCAGTCAGACAGGGTACACTGAAGCTTTCTTT.

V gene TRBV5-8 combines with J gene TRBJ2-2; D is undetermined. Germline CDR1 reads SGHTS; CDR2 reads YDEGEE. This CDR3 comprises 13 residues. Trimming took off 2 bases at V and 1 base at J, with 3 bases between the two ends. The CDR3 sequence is CASSLQNTGELFF. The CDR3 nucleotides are TGTGCCAGCAGCTTACAGAACACCGGGGAGCTGTTTTTT.

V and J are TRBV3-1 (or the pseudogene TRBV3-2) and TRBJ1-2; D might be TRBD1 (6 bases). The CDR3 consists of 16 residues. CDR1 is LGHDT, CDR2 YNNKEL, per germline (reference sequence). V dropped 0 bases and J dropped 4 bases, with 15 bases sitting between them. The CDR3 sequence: CASSQEGQGWSYGYTF. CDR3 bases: TGTGCCAGCAGCCAAGAAGGCCAGGGGTGGAGCTATGGCTACACCTTC.

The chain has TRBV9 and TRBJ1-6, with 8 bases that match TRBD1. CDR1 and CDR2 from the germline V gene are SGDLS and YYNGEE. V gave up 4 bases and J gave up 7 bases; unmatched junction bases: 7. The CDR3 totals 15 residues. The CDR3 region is CASSPPGTGNSPLHF. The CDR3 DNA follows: TGTGCCAGCAGCCCCCCCGGGACAGGAAATTCACCCCTCCACTTT.

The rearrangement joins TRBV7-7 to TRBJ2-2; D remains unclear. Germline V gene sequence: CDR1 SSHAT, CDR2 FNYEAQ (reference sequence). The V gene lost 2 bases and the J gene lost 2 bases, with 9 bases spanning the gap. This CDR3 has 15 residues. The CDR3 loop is CASSLTDGNTGELFF. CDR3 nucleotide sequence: TGTGCCAGCAGCTTAACCGACGGCAACACCGGGGAGCTGTTTTTT.

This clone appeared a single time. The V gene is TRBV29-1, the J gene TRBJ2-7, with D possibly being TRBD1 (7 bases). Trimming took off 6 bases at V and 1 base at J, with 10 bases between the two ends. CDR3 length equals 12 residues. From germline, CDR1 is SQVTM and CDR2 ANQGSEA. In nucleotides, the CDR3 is TGCAGCGTGGGGGGACAGTCCTACGAGCAGTACTTC. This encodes CSVGGQSYEQYF.

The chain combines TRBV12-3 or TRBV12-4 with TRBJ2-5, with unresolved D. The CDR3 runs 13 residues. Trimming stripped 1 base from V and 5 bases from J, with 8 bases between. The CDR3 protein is CASSLVNRETQYF. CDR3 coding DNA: TGTGCCAGCAGTTTAGTAAATCGGGAGACCCAGTACTTC.

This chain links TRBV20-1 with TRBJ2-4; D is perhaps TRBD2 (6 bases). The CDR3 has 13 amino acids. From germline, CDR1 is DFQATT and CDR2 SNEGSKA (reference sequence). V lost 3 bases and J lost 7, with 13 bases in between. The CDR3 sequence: CSASPGVLNIQYF. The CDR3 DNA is TGCAGTGCTAGTCCGGGGGTTTTGAACATTCAGTACTTC.

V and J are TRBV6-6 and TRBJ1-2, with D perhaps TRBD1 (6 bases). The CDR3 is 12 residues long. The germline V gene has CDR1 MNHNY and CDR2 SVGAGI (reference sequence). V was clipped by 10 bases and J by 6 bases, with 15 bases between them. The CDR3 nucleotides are TGTGCCACCGATACAGGGAACCATGGCTACACCTTC. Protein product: CATDTGNHGYTF.

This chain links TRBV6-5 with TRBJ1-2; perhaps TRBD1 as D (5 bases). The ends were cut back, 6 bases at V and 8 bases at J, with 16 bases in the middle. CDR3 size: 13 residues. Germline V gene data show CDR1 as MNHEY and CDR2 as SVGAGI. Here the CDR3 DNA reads TGTGCCAGCAGCGACGGGGGTTGGGGCGGCTACACCTTC. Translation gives CASSDGGWGGYTF.

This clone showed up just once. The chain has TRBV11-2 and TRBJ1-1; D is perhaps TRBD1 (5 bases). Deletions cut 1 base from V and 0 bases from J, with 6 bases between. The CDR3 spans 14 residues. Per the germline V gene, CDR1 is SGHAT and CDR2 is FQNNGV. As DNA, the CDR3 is TGTGCCAGCAGCTTAGGGGGCATGAACACTGAAGCTTTCTTT. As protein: CASSLGGMNTEAFF.

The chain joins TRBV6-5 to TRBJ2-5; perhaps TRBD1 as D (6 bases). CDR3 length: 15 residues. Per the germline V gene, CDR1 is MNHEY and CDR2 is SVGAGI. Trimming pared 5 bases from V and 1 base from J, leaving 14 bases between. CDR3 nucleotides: TGTGCCAGCAGTAGGGGGTGGGGGACCCAAGAGACCCAGTACTTC. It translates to CASSRGWGTQETQYF.

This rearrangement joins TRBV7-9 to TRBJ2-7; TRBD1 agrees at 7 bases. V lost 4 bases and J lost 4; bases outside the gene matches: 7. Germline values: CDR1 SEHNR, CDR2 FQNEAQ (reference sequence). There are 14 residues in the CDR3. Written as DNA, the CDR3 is TGTGCCAGCAGCTCCTCAGGGGGAAGGTACGAGCAGTACTTC. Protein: CASSSSGGRYEQYF.

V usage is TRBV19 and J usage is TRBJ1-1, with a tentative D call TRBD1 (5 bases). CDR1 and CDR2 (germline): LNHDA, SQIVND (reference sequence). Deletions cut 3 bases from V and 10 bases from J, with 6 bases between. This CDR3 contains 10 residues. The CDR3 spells CASSMGTAFF. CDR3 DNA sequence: TGTGCCAGTAGTATGGGGACAGCTTTCTTT.

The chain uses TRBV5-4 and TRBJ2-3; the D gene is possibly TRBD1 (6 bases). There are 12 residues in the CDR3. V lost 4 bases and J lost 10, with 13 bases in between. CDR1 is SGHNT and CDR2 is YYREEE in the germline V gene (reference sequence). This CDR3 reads CASSQPRGAQYF. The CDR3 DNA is TGTGCCAGCAGCCAGCCCAGGGGCGCGCAGTATTTT.

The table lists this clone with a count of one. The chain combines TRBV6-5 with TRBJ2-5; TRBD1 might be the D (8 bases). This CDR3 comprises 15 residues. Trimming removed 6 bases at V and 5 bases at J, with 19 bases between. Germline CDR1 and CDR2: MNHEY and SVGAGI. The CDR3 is CASRGGQGGTETQYF. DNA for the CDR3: TGTGCCAGCAGGGGAGGACAGGGAGGGACGGAGACCCAGTACTTC.

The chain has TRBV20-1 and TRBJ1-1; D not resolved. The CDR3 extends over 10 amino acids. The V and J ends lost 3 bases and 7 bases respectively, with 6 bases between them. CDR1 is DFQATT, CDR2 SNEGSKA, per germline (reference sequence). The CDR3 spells CSASQNEAFF. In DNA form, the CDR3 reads TGCAGTGCTAGTCAGAATGAAGCTTTCTTT.

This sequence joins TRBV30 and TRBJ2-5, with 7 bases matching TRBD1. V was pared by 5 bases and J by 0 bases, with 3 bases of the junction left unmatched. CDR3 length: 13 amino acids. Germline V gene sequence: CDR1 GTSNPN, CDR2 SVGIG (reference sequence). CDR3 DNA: TGTGCCTGGGGGACAGCGAACCAAGAGACCCAGTACTTC. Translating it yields CAWGTANQETQYF.

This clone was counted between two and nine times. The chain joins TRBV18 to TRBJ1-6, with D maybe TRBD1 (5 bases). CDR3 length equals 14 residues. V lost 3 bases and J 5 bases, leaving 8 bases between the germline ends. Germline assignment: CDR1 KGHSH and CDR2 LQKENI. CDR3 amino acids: CASSPPTDNSPLHF. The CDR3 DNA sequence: TGTGCCAGCTCACCCCCGACAGATAATTCACCCCTCCACTTT.

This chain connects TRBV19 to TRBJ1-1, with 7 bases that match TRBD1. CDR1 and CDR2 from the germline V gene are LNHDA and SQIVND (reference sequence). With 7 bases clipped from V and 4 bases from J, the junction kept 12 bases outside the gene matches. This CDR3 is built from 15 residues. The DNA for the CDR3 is TGTGCCAGTATAGGGGGCTATATGAGATTCACTGAAGCTTTCTTT. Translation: CASIGGYMRFTEAFF.

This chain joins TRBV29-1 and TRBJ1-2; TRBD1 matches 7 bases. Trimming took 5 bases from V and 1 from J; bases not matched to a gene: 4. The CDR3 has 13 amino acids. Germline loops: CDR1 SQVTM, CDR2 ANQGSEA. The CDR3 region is CSVYRGVNYGYTF. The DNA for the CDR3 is TGCAGCGTTTACAGGGGAGTTAACTATGGCTACACCTTC.

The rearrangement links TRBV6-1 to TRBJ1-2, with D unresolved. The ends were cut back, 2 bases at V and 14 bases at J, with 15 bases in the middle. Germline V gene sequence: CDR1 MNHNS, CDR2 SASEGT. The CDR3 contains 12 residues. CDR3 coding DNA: TGTGCCAGCAGTGAACCACCCGGCAGGACTACCTTC. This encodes CASSEPPGRTTF.

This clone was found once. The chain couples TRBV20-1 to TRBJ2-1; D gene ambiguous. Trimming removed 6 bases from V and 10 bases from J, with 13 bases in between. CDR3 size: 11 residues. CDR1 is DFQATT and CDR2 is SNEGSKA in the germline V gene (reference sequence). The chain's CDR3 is CSANGKSEQFF. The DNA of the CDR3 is TGCAGTGCAAATGGGAAATCCGAGCAGTTCTTC.